These T cell receptor beta chains were read from a single sample in a study of cytomegalovirus exposure and HLA in healthy donors. Here immunoSEQ multiplex PCR was the method, and the copy in TCRdb shows in-frame clones only, minus some. The repertoire consists of tens of thousands of clones, with around 75% occurring once and the leading ten covering roughly 47%. The sequenced material came from PBMCs. All receptors come from a man aged 50-59 years in good health and CMV-seropositive. Each CDR3 is given with its conserved first and last residue. D genes are given only for firm matches. Size tells how often a clone was seen (once, few, many) or the class of an expanded clone, and some rows leave it out.

j_call	clone_size	v_call	d_call	cdr3_nt	cdr3_aa
TRBJ1-5	NA	TRBV27	NA	TGTGCCAGCGGTTCCGGGAGGGGAAATCAGCCCCAGCATTTT	CASGSGRGNQPQHF
TRBJ2-7	few	TRBV14	TRBD1	TGTGCCAGCAGCCAACCGGGACAGAGCTACGAGCAGTACTTC	CASSQPGQSYEQYF
TRBJ2-7	NA	TRBV7-9	NA	TGTGCCAGCAGCCCTGACAGGTCCTCCTACGAGCAGTACTTC	CASSPDRSSYEQYF
TRBJ2-7	NA	TRBV7-9	NA	TGTTCCAGCAGCTCAAGGTGGAGGGGGGGATACGAGCAGTACTTC	CSSSSRWRGGYEQYF
TRBJ1-4	NA	TRBV4-1	TRBD1	TGCGCCAGCAGCCCGACAGGGCCGAATGAAAAACTGTTTTTT	CASSPTGPNEKLFF
TRBJ2-5	few	TRBV7-7	TRBD2	TGTGCTAGCAGCTTATCTGGACTAGCGGGGTGGGGGACCCAGTACTTC	CASSLSGLAGWGTQYF
TRBJ2-1	few	TRBV10-3	TRBD2	TGTGCCATCAGCCGGGGACTAGAGTACAATGAGCAGTTCTTC	CAISRGLEYNEQFF
TRBJ2-7	few	TRBV30	NA	TGCGCCTGGAGCGGTTACTACGAGCAGTACTTC	CAWSGYYEQYF
TRBJ2-5	NA	TRBV15	TRBD2	TGTGCCACCAGCAGAGAGTTTGGGGCTAGCGGGAGTTTAGAGACCCAGTACTTC	CATSREFGASGSLETQYF
TRBJ2-7	NA	TRBV30	TRBD2	TGTGCCTGGAGTAATAGCGGGAGGGCGGGCGAGCAGTACTTC	CAWSNSGRAGEQYF
TRBJ1-4	NA	TRBV10-3	TRBD1	TGTGCCATTAGAGCAGGAGGGACAGACGAAAAACTGTTTTTT	CAIRAGGTDEKLFF
TRBJ2-7	NA	TRBV5-6	TRBD2	TGTGCCAGCAGCTTAGGGACTAGAGTCCTGCACGAGCAGTACTTC	CASSLGTRVLHEQYF
TRBJ2-7	NA	TRBV11-2	NA	TGTGCCAGCAGCAGGGGGTCTGGGGGAACCTACGAGCAGTACTTC	CASSRGSGGTYEQYF
TRBJ1-4	NA	TRBV2	NA	TGTGCCAGCAGGGAGACGGCTGCTAATGAAAAACTGTTTTTT	CASRETAANEKLFF
TRBJ1-2	NA	TRBV18	NA	TGTGCCAGCTCATCGGACATCCGGGCAGCGGGCTACACCTTC	CASSSDIRAAGYTF
TRBJ1-5	NA	TRBV6-6	NA	TGTGCCAGCAGTAAGGGGTATTGGGGCAATCAGCCCCAGCATTTT	CASSKGYWGNQPQHF
TRBJ2-1	NA	TRBV27	NA	TGTGCCAGCAGTTTAGATGTGGCCGGAGTCGGCAATGAGCAGTTCTTC	CASSLDVAGVGNEQFF
TRBJ2-1	NA	TRBV2	NA	TGTGCCAGCGGAGCGAGACGGAACTCTGGTGAGCAGTTCTTC	CASGARRNSGEQFF
TRBJ1-5	NA	TRBV10-3	TRBD1	TGTGCCATCAGTGAGTCGTATTGGTTGGGACAGTCGCTATCTAATCAGCCCCAGCATTTT	CAISESYWLGQSLSNQPQHF
TRBJ2-3	NA	TRBV5-1	TRBD2	TGCGCCAGCAAATTGGGGGGGATCTGGGCAGATACGCAGTATTTT	CASKLGGIWADTQYF
TRBJ2-1	once	TRBV18	NA	TGTGCCAGCTCACCTGGGGCACGGAGCTCCTACAATGAGCAGTTCTTC	CASSPGARSSYNEQFF
TRBJ2-7	NA	TRBV28	TRBD1	TGTGCCAGCAGTCCTCGAGACAGGGCCTACGAGCAGTACTTC	CASSPRDRAYEQYF
TRBJ2-3	NA	TRBV29-1	TRBD1	TGCAGCGTGCCAGGACAGGACTTCACAGATACGCAGTATTTT	CSVPGQDFTDTQYF
TRBJ1-4	NA	TRBV28	NA	TGTGCCAGCAGTTTAAACGGTGAAAAACTGTTTTTT	CASSLNGEKLFF
TRBJ1-1	NA	TRBV27	TRBD1	TGTGCCAGCAGTTTAGAGACAGGGACTGAAGCTTTCTTT	CASSLETGTEAFF
TRBJ2-7	NA	TRBV5-4	TRBD1	TGTGCCAGCAGCTTGGTGGCAGGGGGCGCGGGGGAGCAGTACTTC	CASSLVAGGAGEQYF
TRBJ1-5	once	TRBV5-1	NA	TGCGCCAGCAGCTTGGAGGGAGGGGTGAATCAGCCCCAGCATTTT	CASSLEGGVNQPQHF
TRBJ2-1	NA	TRBV4-2	TRBD2	TGTGCCAGCACCCCTGGACTAGCGGGAAAGAGCTCCTACAATGAGCAGTTCTTC	CASTPGLAGKSSYNEQFF
TRBJ1-2	few	TRBV9	TRBD1	TGTGCCAGCAGCGTAGACAGGACAGGGGTCTATGGCTACACCTTC	CASSVDRTGVYGYTF
TRBJ2-5	NA	TRBV5-5	NA	TGTGCCAGCACCCAGGGAGGGGGAGTAGAGACCCAGTACTTC	CASTQGGGVETQYF
TRBJ2-7	NA	TRBV28	TRBD2	TGTGCCAGCAGCCCGACCGGGACTAGCTTCCACGAGCAGTACTTC	CASSPTGTSFHEQYF
TRBJ2-6	NA	TRBV6-5	NA	TGTGCCAGCAGTTACTCGAGGAGCTCTGGGGCCAACGTCCTGACTTTC	CASSYSRSSGANVLTF
TRBJ2-4	NA	TRBV9	TRBD1	TGTGCCAGCAGCAACCGGACAGGTATCGTGGACATTCAGTACTTC	CASSNRTGIVDIQYF
TRBJ2-2	NA	TRBV4-1	NA	TGCGCCAGCAGCCAATTTCTCCGGGACTTTCCAAACACCGGGGAGCTGTTTTTT	CASSQFLRDFPNTGELFF
TRBJ2-5	NA	TRBV6-4	NA	TGTGCCAGCAGTGTCGTAGTAGGCAGTAGCGAGACCCAGTACTTC	CASSVVVGSSETQYF
TRBJ2-7	NA	TRBV19	TRBD1	TGTGCCAGTAGTCTCCAGGGACAGCCCTACGAGCAGTACTTC	CASSLQGQPYEQYF
TRBJ2-7	NA	TRBV6-1	TRBD2	TGTGCCAGCAGTGAAAGGCTAGCGGGGCCCTACGAGCAGTACTTC	CASSERLAGPYEQYF
TRBJ2-1	NA	TRBV5-1	TRBD2	TGCGCCAGCATCGCGACCGGGACTACACCCAAGAGCTCCTACAATGAGCAGTTCTTC	CASIATGTTPKSSYNEQFF
TRBJ2-7	NA	TRBV28	NA	TGTGCCATCACGGGCAGGGCCAACGAGCAGTACTTC	CAITGRANEQYF
TRBJ2-5	NA	TRBV5-6	TRBD1	TGTGCCAGCAGCTTGTTCGACAGGGGGCGCGAGCGAAAAGAGACCCAGTACTTC	CASSLFDRGRERKETQYF
TRBJ2-7	NA	TRBV10-3	NA	TGTGCCATCAGCGACAGGTCCTACGAGCAGTACTTC	CAISDRSYEQYF
TRBJ1-3	NA	TRBV5-5	NA	TGTGCCAGCAGCGGGGGCTTAAGTGCTTCCTCTGGAAACACCATATATTTT	CASSGGLSASSGNTIYF
TRBJ1-1	NA	TRBV29-1	NA	TGCAGCCTAGAGGACAGCGGCGGGTTAGCTTTCTTT	CSLEDSGGLAFF
TRBJ2-7	NA	TRBV15	TRBD2	TGTGCCACCAGCGCACGACTAGCGGGAGGAGGTTCCGACGAGCAGTACTTC	CATSARLAGGGSDEQYF
TRBJ2-3	NA	TRBV27	NA	TGTGCCAGCAGCCCACACCCGACAGACCTAAGCACAGATACGCAGTATTTT	CASSPHPTDLSTDTQYF
TRBJ2-5	NA	TRBV15	TRBD1	TGTGGCAACAGTTTACAGGGGGCGCCTGGGGAGGCCCAGTACTTC	CGNSLQGAPGEAQYF
TRBJ2-6	NA	TRBV5-4	TRBD1	TGTGCCAGCAGCTTGGACTTCGGGACAGGTAGCTCTGGGGCCAACGTCCTGACTTTC	CASSLDFGTGSSGANVLTF
TRBJ2-1	NA	TRBV7-9	NA	TGTGCCAGCTCTCCCTCTGCGGCGAGCGATGAGCAGTTCTTC	CASSPSAASDEQFF
TRBJ2-7	few	TRBV4-2	NA	TGTGCCAGCAGCCAAGTGTTCGGTCGCGAGCAGTACTTC	CASSQVFGREQYF
TRBJ2-7	NA	TRBV2	TRBD1	TGTGCCAGCAGTGCTTCGGGACAGCCCTCCTACGAGCAGTACTTC	CASSASGQPSYEQYF
TRBJ1-4	NA	TRBV6-5	TRBD1	TGTGCCAGCAGTTACTCGGGGACAGCAACTAATGAAAAACTGTTTTTT	CASSYSGTATNEKLFF
TRBJ2-2	NA	TRBV28	TRBD1	TGTGCCAGCAGAATGACAGGGGGCGACACCGGGGAGCTGTTTTTT	CASRMTGGDTGELFF
TRBJ1-1	NA	TRBV19	NA	TGTGCCAGTAGGTTCAGGGTCGTAAACACTGAAGCTTTCTTT	CASRFRVVNTEAFF
TRBJ1-1	NA	TRBV19	NA	TGTGCCAGTAGTATGGGCCAGGGAACCATGAACACTGAAGCTTTCTTT	CASSMGQGTMNTEAFF
TRBJ1-6	few	TRBV30	TRBD1	TGTGCCTGGAGTGGAGGGAAACAGGGGAATTCACCCCTCCACTTT	CAWSGGKQGNSPLHF